At least ten counts were recorded for the clone carrying this T cell receptor beta chain. Its antigen is currently unknown. The lymph nodes were axillary draining lymph nodes from breast cancer patients. Germline CDR1 is DFQATT and CDR2 is SNEGSKA (reference sequence). CDR3 length: 19 amino acids. Trimming pared 0 bases from V and 3 bases from J, leaving 24 bases between. TCRdb reprocessed the multiplex PCR reads with MiXCR, giving one entry per CDR3 protein. The repertoire has some 230,000 distinct CDR3 sequences, less than 45% of them found once; the top ten carry 3% to 4%. This record comes from a study of breast tumors, draining lymph nodes, adjacent tissues. Points from the study as a whole: Tumors had less TCR diversity than lymph nodes, more than nontumor tissue. Data fit most tumor T cells coming from lymph node, expanding in tumor. The lymph node origin of tumor T cells was framed as consistent with a hypothesis, not demonstrated. Luminal-like breast cancer showed significantly higher tumor–nontumor repertoire similarity than basal-like.

This clonotype originated in a female donor with breast cancer. Some clones in this sample may be carry-over from other donors' samples. Specimen: axillary lymph node tissue. V and J are TRBV20-1 and TRBJ1-5, with D unclear. CDR3 loop: CSARDLSRLRKRANQPQHF. The CDR3 region has the DNA TGCAGTGCTAGAGATCTTAGCAGGCTGAGGAAACGGGCCAATCAGCCCCAGCATTTT.